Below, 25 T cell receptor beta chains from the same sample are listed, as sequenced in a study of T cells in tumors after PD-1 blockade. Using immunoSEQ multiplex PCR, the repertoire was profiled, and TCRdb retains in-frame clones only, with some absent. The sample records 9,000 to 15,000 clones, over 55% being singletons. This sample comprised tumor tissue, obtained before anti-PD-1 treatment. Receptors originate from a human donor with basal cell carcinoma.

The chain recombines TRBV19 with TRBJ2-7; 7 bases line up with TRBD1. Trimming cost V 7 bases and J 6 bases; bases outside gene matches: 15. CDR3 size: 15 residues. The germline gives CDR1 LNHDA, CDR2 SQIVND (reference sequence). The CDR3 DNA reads TGTGCCAGTAAGGTTTTCGAGGGGGCGGTTTCCGAGCAGTACTTC. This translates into CASKVFEGAVSEQYF.

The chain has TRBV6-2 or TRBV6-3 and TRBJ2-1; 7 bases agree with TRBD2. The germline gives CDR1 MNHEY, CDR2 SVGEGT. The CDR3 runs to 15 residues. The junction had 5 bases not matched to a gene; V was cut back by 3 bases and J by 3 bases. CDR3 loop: CASSYLLADYNEQFF. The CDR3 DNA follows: TGTGCCAGCAGTTATCTCCTAGCGGACTACAATGAGCAGTTCTTC.

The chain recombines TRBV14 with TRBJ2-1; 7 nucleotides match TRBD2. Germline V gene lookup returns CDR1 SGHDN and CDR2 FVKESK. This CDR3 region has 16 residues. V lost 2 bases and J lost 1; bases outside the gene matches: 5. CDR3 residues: CASSQIGRASYNEQFF. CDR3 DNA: TGTGCCAGCAGCCAAATAGGGAGGGCTTCCTACAATGAGCAGTTCTTC.

This chain's CDR3 is CASSAETYEQYF. CDR3 bases: TGCGCCAGCAGTGCGGAGACCTACGAGCAGTACTTC. V gene TRBV5-1 combines with J gene TRBJ2-7; D not certain. The V gene's germline CDR1 is SGHRS and CDR2 YFSETQ. V shed 5 bases and J shed 2 bases, with 8 bases lying between them. This CDR3 comprises 12 residues. The variable domain in full, with the rest retrieved from reference TRBV5-1 and TRBJ2-7, is KAGVTQTPRYLIKTRGQQVTLSCSPISGHRSVSWYQQTPGQGLQFLFEYFSETQRNKGNFPGRFSGRQFSNSRSEMNVSTLELGDSALYLCASSAETYEQYFGPGTRLTVT.

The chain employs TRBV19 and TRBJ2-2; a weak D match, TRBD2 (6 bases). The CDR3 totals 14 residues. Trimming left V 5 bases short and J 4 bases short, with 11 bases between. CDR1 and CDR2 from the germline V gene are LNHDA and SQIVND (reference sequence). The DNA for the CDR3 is TGTGCCAGTAGTCCGGGGGTTGGCACCGGGGAGCTGTTTTTT. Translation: CASSPGVGTGELFF.

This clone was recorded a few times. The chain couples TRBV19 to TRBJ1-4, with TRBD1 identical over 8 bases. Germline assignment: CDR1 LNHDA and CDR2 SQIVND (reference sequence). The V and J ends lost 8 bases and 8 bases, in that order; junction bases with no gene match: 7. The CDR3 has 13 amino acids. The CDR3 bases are TGTGCCAGTTCAGACAGGGGAGGGGAAAAACTGTTTTTT. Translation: CASSDRGGEKLFF.

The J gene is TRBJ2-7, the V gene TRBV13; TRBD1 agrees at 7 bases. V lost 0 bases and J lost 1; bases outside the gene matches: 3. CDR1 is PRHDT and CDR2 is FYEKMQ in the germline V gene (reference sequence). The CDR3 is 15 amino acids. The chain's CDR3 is CASSLGTGWSYEQYF. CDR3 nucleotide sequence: TGTGCCAGCAGCTTAGGGACAGGGTGGTCCTACGAGCAGTACTTC.

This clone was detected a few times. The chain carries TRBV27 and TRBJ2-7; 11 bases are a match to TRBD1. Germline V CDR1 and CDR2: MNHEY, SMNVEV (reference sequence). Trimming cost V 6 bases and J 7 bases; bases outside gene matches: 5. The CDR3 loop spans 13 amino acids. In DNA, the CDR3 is TGTGCCAGCAGCGGACAGGGGGCAGGAGAGCAGTACTTC. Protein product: CASSGQGAGEQYF.

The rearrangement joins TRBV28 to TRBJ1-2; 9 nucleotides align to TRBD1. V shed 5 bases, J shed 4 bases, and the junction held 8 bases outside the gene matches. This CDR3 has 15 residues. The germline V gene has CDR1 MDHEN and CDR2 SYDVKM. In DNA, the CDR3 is TGTGCCAGCAGTAATACAGGGGGCGGGAGCTATGGCTACACCTTC. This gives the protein CASSNTGGGSYGYTF.

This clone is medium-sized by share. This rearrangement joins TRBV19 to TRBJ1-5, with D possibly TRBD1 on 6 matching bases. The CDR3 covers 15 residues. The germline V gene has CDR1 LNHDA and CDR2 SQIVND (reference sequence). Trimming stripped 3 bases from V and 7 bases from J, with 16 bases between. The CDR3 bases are TGTGCCAGTAGTATTCCCGCAGGGGCACGGCAGCCCCAGCATTTT. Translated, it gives CASSIPAGARQPQHF.

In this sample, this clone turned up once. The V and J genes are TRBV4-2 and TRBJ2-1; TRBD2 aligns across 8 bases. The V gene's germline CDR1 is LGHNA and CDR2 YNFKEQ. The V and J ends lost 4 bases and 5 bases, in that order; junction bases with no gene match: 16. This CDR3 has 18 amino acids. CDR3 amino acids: CASSPTRMSSGPNNEQFF. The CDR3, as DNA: TGTGCCAGCAGCCCCACCCGTATGTCTAGCGGGCCGAACAATGAGCAGTTCTTC.

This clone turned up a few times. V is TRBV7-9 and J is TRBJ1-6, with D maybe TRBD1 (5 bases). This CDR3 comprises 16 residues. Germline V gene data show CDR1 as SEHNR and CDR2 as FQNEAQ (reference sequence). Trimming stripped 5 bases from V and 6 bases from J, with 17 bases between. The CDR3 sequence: CASSPQAGALNSPLHF. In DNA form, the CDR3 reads TGTGCCAGCAGCCCCCAAGCTGGGGCCCTTAATTCACCCCTCCACTTT.

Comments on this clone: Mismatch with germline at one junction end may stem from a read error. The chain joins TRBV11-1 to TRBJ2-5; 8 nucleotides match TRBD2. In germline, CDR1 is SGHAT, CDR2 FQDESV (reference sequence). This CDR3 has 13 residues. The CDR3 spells CASSLAGLEAQYF. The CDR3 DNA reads TGTGCCAGCAGCTTAGCGGGACTAGAGGCCCAGTACTTC.

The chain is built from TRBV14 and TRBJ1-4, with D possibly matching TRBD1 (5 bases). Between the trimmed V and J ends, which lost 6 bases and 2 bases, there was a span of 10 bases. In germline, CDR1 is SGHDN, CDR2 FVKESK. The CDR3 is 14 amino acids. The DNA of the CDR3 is TGTGCCAGCAGTCAGGGAAGGACTAATGAAAAACTGTTTTTT. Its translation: CASSQGRTNEKLFF.

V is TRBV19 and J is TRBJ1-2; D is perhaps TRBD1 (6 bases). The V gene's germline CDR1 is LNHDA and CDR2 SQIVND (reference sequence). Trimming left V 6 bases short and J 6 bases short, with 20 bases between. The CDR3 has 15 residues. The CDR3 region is CASSGLNLGGNGYTF. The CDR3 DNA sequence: TGTGCCAGTAGCGGACTAAACTTAGGGGGAAATGGCTACACCTTC.

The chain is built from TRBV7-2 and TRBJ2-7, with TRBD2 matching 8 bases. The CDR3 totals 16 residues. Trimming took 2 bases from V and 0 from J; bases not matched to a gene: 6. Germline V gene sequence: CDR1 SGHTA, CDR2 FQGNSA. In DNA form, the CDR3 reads TGTGCCAGCAGCTTAAGGCCTAGCGGGTACTCCTACGAGCAGTACTTC. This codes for CASSLRPSGYSYEQYF.

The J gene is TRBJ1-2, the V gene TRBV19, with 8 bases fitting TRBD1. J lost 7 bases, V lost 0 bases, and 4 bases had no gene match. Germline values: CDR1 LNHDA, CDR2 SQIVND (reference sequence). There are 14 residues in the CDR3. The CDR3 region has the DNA TGTGCCAGTAGTATAGAGAGGACAGGGTTTGGCTACACCTTC. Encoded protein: CASSIERTGFGYTF.

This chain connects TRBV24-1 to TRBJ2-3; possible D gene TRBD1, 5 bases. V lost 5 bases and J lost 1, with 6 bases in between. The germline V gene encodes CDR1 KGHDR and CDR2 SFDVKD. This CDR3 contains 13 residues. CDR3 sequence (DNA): TGTGCCACCAGTGTACAGGGCACAGATACGCAGTATTTT. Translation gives CATSVQGTDTQYF.

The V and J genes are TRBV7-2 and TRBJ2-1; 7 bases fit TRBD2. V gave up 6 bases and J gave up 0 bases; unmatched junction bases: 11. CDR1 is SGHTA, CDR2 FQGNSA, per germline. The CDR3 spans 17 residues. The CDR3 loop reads CASSTGGSGASYNEQFF. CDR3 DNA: TGTGCCAGCAGTACCGGGGGGAGCGGGGCCTCCTACAATGAGCAGTTCTTC.

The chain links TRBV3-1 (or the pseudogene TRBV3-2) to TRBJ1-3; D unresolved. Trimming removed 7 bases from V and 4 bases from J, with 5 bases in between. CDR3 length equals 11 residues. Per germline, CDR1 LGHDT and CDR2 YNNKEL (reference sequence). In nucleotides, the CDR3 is TGTGCCAGCACCCCGGGAAACACCATATATTTT. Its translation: CASTPGNTIYF.

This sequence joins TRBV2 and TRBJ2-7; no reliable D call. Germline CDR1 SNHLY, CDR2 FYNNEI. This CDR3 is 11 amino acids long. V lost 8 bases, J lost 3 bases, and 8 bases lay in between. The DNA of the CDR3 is TGTGCCAGCGGTCGTGGCTACGAGCAGTACTTC. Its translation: CASGRGYEQYF.

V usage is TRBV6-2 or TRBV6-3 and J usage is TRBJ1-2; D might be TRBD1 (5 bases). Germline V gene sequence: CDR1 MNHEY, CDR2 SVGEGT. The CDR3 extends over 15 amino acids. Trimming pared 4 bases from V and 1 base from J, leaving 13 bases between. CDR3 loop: CASSFDRILNYGYTF. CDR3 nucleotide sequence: TGTGCCAGCAGTTTCGACAGAATACTTAACTATGGCTACACCTTC.

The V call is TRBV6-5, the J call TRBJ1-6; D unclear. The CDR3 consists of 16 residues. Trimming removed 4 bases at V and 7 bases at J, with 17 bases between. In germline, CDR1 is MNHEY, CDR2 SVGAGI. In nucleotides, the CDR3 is TGTGCCAGCAGTTCAGGACGGACTCACACCAATTCACCCCTCCACTTT. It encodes CASSSGRTHTNSPLHF.

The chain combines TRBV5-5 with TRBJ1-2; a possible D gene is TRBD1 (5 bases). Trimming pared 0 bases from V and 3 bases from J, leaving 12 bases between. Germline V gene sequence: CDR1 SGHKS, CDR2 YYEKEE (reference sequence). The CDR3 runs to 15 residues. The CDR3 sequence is CASSLGRWGDYGYTF. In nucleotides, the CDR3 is TGTGCCAGCAGCTTGGGAAGGTGGGGGGACTATGGCTACACCTTC.

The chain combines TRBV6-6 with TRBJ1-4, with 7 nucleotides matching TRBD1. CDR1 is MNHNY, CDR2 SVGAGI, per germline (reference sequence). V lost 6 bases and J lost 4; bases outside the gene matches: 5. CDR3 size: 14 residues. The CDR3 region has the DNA TGTGCCAGCAGAGCTGACAGGGTTAATGAAAAACTGTTTTTT. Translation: CASRADRVNEKLFF.